Below are 15 T cell receptor beta chains sequenced from a single sample in a study of blood T cell repertoires in COVID-19. Produced via immunoSEQ multiplex PCR; TCRdb's table is partial and in-frame only. The sample has 200,000 to 250,000 clones, more than 80% seen once; the top ten hold 7.8%. The sequencing sample was made of peripheral blood. These TCRs come from a woman older than 75 with COVID-19, enrolled during active disease.

The chain uses TRBV19 and TRBJ2-5, with TRBD1 identical over 7 bases. The CDR3 totals 15 residues. V shed 7 bases, J shed 2 bases, and the junction held 10 bases outside the gene matches. Germline V gene data show CDR1 as LNHDA and CDR2 as SQIVND (reference sequence). The CDR3 sequence is CASKPTGVGQETQYF. The DNA for the CDR3 is TGTGCCAGTAAGCCCACAGGGGTGGGGCAAGAGACCCAGTACTTC.

The gene calls are TRBV12-3 or TRBV12-4 and TRBJ1-1; the D is unclear. The CDR3 length is 13 residues. Trimming removed 6 bases at V and 1 base at J, with 9 bases between. This CDR3 is CASSRTPNTEAFF. The CDR3 DNA reads TGTGCCAGCAGCCGAACACCGAACACTGAAGCTTTCTTT.

V gene TRBV6-5 combines with J gene TRBJ1-1; the match to TRBD1 covers 7 bases. CDR3 length: 14 residues. In germline, CDR1 is MNHEY, CDR2 SVGAGI. The V gene end was trimmed by 6 bases and the J gene end by 0 bases; junction bases not matched to a gene: 4. The CDR3 sequence: CASRQGVVNTEAFF. The CDR3 DNA reads as TGTGCCAGCAGGCAGGGGGTGGTGAACACTGAAGCTTTCTTT.

For this clone: This sample includes further DNA sequences coding for the same CDR3. The chain joins TRBV11-2 to TRBJ1-1; D unclear. CDR1 and CDR2 (germline): SGHAT, FQNNGV. V lost 2 bases to trimming and J lost 1 base, with 8 bases between them. This CDR3 has 14 residues. CDR3 region: CASSLQAGNTEAFF. DNA of the CDR3: TGTGCCAGCAGCTTACAAGCGGGGAACACTGAAGCTTTCTTT. Full variable domain (rest looked up from reference TRBV11-2 and TRBJ1-1): EAGVAQSPRYKIIEKRQSVAFWCNPISGHATLYWYQQILGQGPKLLIQFQNNGVVDDSQLPKDRFSAERLKGVDSTLKIQPAKLEDSAVYLCASSLQAGNTEAFFGQGTRLTVV.

The chain recombines TRBV12-3 or TRBV12-4 with TRBJ1-2; D is undetermined. The CDR3 spans 12 residues. V shed 2 bases and J shed 6 bases, with 7 bases lying between them. In nucleotides, the CDR3 is TGTGCCAGCAGTTTAAGCGGGGATGGCTACACCTTC. Translated, it gives CASSLSGDGYTF.

In this sample, this clone turned up once. V is TRBV29-1 and J is TRBJ2-7; TRBD2 matches 12 bases. The germline V gene encodes CDR1 SQVTM and CDR2 ANQGSEA. The V gene end was trimmed by 5 bases and the J gene end by 4 bases; junction bases not matched to a gene: 9. The length of the CDR3 is 15 residues. The CDR3 here is CSVTPGLAGRYEQYF. CDR3 nucleotide sequence: TGCAGCGTTACTCCCGGACTAGCGGGGAGGTACGAGCAGTACTTC.

The chain couples TRBV28 to TRBJ1-6; perhaps TRBD1 as D (5 bases). The germline V and J ends were trimmed by 5 bases and 8 bases, with 13 bases remaining between them. The germline CDR1 and CDR2 sequences are MDHEN and SYDVKM. The CDR3 spans 14 residues. The CDR3 region is CASSRGLGDSPLHF. The DNA of the CDR3 is TGTGCCAGCAGTCGAGGTTTAGGGGATTCACCCCTCCACTTT.

The chain uses TRBV18 and TRBJ2-5; 8 bases fit TRBD1. With V trimmed by 3 bases and J by 5 bases, 8 bases remained unmatched. The CDR3 spans 15 residues. The V gene's germline CDR1 is KGHSH and CDR2 LQKENI. The CDR3 sequence: CASSPDRAFRETQYF. CDR3 coding DNA: TGTGCCAGCTCACCGGACAGGGCCTTCAGGGAGACCCAGTACTTC.

This clone was counted a single time. V is TRBV27 and J is TRBJ1-5, with a weak D call TRBD1 (6 bases). The CDR3 loop spans 14 amino acids. V lost 8 bases, J lost 6 bases, and 17 bases lay in between. Germline values: CDR1 MNHEY, CDR2 SMNVEV (reference sequence). CDR3 DNA sequence: TGTGCCAGCCGTCCGGGGCAGGGGCCTCAGCCCCAGCATTTT. It translates to CASRPGQGPQPQHF.

This clone was picked up one time. The chain recombines TRBV19 with TRBJ1-2, with D hard to call. The CDR3 is 14 amino acids. Per the germline V gene, CDR1 is LNHDA and CDR2 is SQIVND (reference sequence). V was trimmed by 3 bases and J by 5 bases, leaving 13 bases between them. The CDR3 nucleotides are TGTGCCAGTAGTATTACACAGTTTCAATATGGCTACACCTTC. Protein: CASSITQFQYGYTF.

The table lists this clone with a few counts. This chain links TRBV14 with TRBJ1-4, with D maybe TRBD1 (5 bases). Trimming left V 3 bases short and J 7 bases short, with 18 bases between. The CDR3 is made up of 16 amino acids. The germline V gene encodes CDR1 SGHDN and CDR2 FVKESK. In nucleotides, the CDR3 is TGTGCCAGCAGCCAGCCAGCTAGGGGTTTTGGTGAAAAACTGTTTTTT. Residues: CASSQPARGFGEKLFF.

The genes are TRBV2 and TRBJ1-6; no reliable D call. The CDR3 consists of 13 residues. V lost 8 bases and J lost 8, with 13 bases in between. The germline gives CDR1 SNHLY, CDR2 FYNNEI. The CDR3 spells CASEDDADSPLHF. Here the CDR3 DNA reads TGTGCCAGCGAAGACGATGCGGATTCACCCCTCCACTTT.

The chain recombines TRBV5-1 with TRBJ2-1, with unresolved D. V was pared by 2 bases and J by 5 bases, with 5 bases between. This CDR3 has 12 residues. CDR1 and CDR2 from the germline V gene are SGHRS and YFSETQ. CDR3 sequence (DNA): TGCGCCAGCAGCTTTGGCCACAATGAGCAGTTCTTC. It specifies CASSFGHNEQFF.

This clone was detected a few times. The V gene is TRBV2, the J gene TRBJ1-1, with a weak D call TRBD1 (6 bases). The V gene's germline CDR1 is SNHLY and CDR2 FYNNEI. The CDR3 totals 14 residues. Between the trimmed V and J ends, which lost 6 bases and 0 bases, there was a span of 11 bases. CDR3 amino acids: CASRDRTVNTEAFF. The CDR3 DNA reads as TGTGCCAGCAGAGACAGGACAGTGAACACTGAAGCTTTCTTT.

The V and J genes are TRBV28 and TRBJ2-7, with 8 bases that match TRBD2. The V gene's germline CDR1 is MDHEN and CDR2 SYDVKM. V shed 6 bases and J 3 bases; nucleotides not matched to a gene: 10. The CDR3 is 15 residues long. CDR3 DNA sequence: TGTGCCAGCAGGGGAGCTGCGGGAGGCGGCTACGAGCAGTACTTC. Amino acids: CASRGAAGGGYEQYF.